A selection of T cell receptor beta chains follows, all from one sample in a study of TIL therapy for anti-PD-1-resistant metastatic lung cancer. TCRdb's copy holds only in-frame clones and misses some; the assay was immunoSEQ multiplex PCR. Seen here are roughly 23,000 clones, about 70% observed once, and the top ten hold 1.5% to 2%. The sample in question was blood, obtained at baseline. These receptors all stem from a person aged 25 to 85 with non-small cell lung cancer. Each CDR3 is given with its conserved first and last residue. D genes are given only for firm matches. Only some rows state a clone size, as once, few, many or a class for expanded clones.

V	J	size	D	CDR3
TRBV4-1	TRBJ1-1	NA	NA	CASSQDEGRRAEAFF
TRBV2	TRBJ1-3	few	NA	CASRIEGSTIYF
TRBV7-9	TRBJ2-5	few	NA	CASSFRNLETQYF
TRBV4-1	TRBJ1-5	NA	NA	CASRQNLYSNQPQHF
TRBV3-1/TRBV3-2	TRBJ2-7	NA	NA	CASSQKFGDNEQYF
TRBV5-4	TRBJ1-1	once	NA	CASSGAAGTEAFF
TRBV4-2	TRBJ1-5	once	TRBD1	CASSQVVRGRGNQPQHF
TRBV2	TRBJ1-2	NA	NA	CASSPRRDRRTYSYGYTF
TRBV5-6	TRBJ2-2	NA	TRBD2	CASSWGLAGGITGELFF
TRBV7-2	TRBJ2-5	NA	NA	CASSLMGGREETQYF
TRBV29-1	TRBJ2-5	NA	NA	CSVDRGGETQYF
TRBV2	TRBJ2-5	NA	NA	CASHSGKQETQYF
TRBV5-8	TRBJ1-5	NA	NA	CASSQTSGLPQHF
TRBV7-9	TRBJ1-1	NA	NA	CASTDSGRGNTEAFF
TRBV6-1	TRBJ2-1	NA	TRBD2	CASSGTSGRARGNEQFF
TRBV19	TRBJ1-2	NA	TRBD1	CASSTGQSRGYTF
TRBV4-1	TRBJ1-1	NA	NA	CASSQAGSGAEAFF
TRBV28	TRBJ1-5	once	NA	CASIGGQGGLGGQPQHF
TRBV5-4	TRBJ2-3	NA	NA	CASSPEGPSNTQYF